This T cell receptor beta chain was observed in a study of blood T cell repertoires in COVID-19. Whole-study context: The analysed material was cDNA or gDNA that came from T cells, B-cell-depleted T cells, or PBMCs.

Germline V lookup: CDR1 SGHRS, CDR2 YFSETQ. CDR3 length equals 17 residues. V was trimmed by 0 bases and J by 15 bases, leaving 28 bases between them. Original processing methods: Reference gene primer amplification gave estimated nucleated cell counts. TCRdb keeps only in-frame clones here, not all; method: immunoSEQ multiplex PCR. V, J and clone size are taken as reported in that table, and D and trimming were inferred from the DNA itself. The table lists roughly 300,000 clones, around 87% of them singletons. The J gene is TRBJ2-1, the V gene TRBV5-1; tentatively, D is TRBD1 (6 bases). The material sequenced was peripheral blood. The sequence came from a woman aged 50 to 60 who had recovered from COVID-19. The CDR3 region is CASSLVEPGHTKRPWFF. The CDR3 DNA is TGCGCCAGCAGCTTGGTTGAACCGGGACACACGAAACGGCCGTGGTTCTTC.